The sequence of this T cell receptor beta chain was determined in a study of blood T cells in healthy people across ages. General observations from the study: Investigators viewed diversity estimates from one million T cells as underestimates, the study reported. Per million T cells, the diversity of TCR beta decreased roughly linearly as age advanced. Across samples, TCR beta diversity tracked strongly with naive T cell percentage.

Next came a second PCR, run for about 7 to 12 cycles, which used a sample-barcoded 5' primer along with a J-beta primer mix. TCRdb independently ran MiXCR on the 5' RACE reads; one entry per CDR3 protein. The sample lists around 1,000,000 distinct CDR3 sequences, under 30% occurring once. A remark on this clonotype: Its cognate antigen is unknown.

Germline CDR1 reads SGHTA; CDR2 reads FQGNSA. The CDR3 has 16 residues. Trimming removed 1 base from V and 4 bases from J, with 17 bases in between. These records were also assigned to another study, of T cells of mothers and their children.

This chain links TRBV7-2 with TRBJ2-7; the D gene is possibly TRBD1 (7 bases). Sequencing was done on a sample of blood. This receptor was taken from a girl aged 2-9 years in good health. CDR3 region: CASSLEGGQTVYEQYF. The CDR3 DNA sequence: TGTGCCAGCAGCTTAGAGGGGGGACAGACAGTTTACGAGCAGTACTTC.